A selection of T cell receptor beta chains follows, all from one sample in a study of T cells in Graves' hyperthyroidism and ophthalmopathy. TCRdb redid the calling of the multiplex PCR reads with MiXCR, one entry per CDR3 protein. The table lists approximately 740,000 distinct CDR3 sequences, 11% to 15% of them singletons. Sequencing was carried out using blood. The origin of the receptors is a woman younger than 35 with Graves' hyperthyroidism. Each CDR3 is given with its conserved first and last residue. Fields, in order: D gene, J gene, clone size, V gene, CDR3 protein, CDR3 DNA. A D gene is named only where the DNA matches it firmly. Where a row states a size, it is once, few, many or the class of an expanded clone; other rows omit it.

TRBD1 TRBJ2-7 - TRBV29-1 CSAWTGGYEQYF TGCAGCGCTTGGACAGGCGGCTACGAGCAGTACTTC
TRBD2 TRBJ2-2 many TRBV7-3 CASSSGTSGLPNTGELFF TGTGCCAGCAGCTCCGGGACTAGCGGCCTACCGAACACCGGGGAGCTGTTTTTT
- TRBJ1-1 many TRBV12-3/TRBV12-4 CASSTNTEAFF TGTGCCAGCAGTACCAACACTGAAGCTTTCTTT
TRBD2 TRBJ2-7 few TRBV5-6 CASSPRTSGRAYEQYF TGTGCCAGCAGCCCACGGACTAGCGGGAGGGCTTACGAGCAGTACTTC
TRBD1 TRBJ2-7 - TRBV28 CASSYRQGPTYEQYF TGTGCCAGCAGTTACAGACAGGGCCCAACCTACGAGCAGTACTTC
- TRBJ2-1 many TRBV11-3 CASSFGDPFYEQFF TGTGCCAGCAGCTTTGGGGACCCCTTTTATGAGCAGTTCTTC
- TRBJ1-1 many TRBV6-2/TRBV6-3 CASYSWGRLNTEAFF TGTGCCAGTTATTCGTGGGGACGGCTGAACACTGAAGCTTTCTTT
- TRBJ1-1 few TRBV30 CACRGGERIRPEAFF TGTGCCTGTCGGGGAGGGGAAAGGATAAGGCCTGAAGCTTTCTTT
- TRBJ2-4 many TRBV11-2 CASSPRGTEMTIQYF TGTGCCAGCAGCCCGCGGGGGACAGAGATGACCATTCAGTACTTC
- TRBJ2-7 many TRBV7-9 CASSWRSSYEQYF TGTGCCAGCAGCTGGCGGTCCTCCTACGAGCAGTACTTC
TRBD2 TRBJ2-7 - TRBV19 CASNHKIRDYSYEQYF TGTGCCAGTAATCACAAAATCCGGGACTACTCCTACGAGCAGTACTTC
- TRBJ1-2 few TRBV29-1 CSVDPREGYTF TGCAGCGTTGATCCCAGGGAAGGCTACACCTTC
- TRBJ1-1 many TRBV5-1 CASSQLPGITFMNTEAFF TGCGCCAGCAGCCAGCTACCAGGGATAACTTTCATGAACACTGAAGCTTTCTTT
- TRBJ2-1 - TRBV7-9 CASSLPNPSYNEQFF TGTGCCAGCAGCTTACCAAACCCCTCCTACAATGAGCAGTTCTTC
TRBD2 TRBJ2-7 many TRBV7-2 CASIPGSGRSYEQYF TGTGCCAGCATTCCCGGGAGCGGGAGGTCCTACGAGCAGTACTTC
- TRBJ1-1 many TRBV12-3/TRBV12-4 CASSQTLERDPRFQNTEAFF TGTGCCAGCAGTCAGACTTTAGAGAGGGATCCGCGCTTTCAGAACACTGAAGCTTTCTTT
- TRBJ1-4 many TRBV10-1 CASSESADGEKLFF TGCGCCAGCAGTGAGTCGGCGGATGGTGAAAAACTGTTTTTT
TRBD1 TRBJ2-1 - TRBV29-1 CSVRDRAGNEQFF TGCAGCGTCCGGGACAGGGCAGGGAATGAGCAGTTCTTC
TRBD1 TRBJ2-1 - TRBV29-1 CSAVDRVFREQFF TGCAGCGCCGTGGACAGGGTATTCCGTGAGCAGTTCTTC
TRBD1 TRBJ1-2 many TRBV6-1 CASSQGEPRQGTRGYTF TGTGCCAGCAGTCAGGGGGAGCCGAGACAGGGGACGCGGGGCTACACCTTC
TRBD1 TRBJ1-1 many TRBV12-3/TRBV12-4 CASSQQGTMNTEAFF TGTGCCAGCAGTCAACAGGGGACCATGAACACTGAAGCTTTCTTT
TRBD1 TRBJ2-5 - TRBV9 CASSDGTGQGETQYF TGTGCCAGCAGCGACGGGACAGGGCAGGGGGAGACCCAGTACTTC
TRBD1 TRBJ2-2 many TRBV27 CASSLGTGGAGELFF TGTGCCAGCAGTTTAGGGACAGGGGGCGCCGGGGAGCTGTTTTTT
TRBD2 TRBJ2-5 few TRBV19 CASSRLAGFQETQYF TGTGCCAGTAGTAGACTAGCGGGGTTCCAAGAGACCCAGTACTTC
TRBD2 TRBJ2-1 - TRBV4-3 CASSPSSGSVEQFF TGCGCCAGCAGCCCCTCTAGCGGGAGTGTTGAGCAGTTCTTC
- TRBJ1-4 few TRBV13 CASSPTDGNEKLFF TGTGCCAGCAGCCCGACCGACGGCAATGAAAAACTGTTTTTT
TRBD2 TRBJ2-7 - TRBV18 CASSALAGGTFGEQYF TGTGCCAGCTCAGCACTAGCGGGAGGCACCTTCGGCGAGCAGTACTTC
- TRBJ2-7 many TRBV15 CATSSGGYEQYF TGTGCCACCAGCAGCGGCGGCTACGAGCAGTACTTC
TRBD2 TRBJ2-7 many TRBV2 CASSKGTSGNPNEQYF TGTGCCAGCAGTAAGGGGACTAGCGGGAACCCTAACGAGCAGTACTTC
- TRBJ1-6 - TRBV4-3 CASSQDREGRVVHF TGCGCCAGCAGCCAAGACCGTGAGGGCAGGGTGGTCCACTTT
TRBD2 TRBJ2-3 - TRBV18 CASSRASGTDTQYF TGTGCCAGCTCAAGGGCTAGCGGGACAGATACGCAGTATTTT
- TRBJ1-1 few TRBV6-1 CASREDADTEAFF TGTGCCAGCCGGGAGGATGCGGACACTGAAGCTTTCTTT
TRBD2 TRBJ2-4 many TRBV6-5 CASSYISGAGRLAGNIQYF TGTGCCAGCAGTTACATTTCAGGAGCGGGACGGCTAGCGGGAAACATTCAGTACTTC
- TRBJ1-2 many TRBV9 CASSVGGNYGYTF TGTGCCAGCAGCGTAGGAGGTAACTATGGCTACACCTTC
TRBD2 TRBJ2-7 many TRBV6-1 CASTGLADLPAYEQYF TGTGCCAGCACCGGCCTAGCGGACCTACCCGCCTACGAGCAGTACTTC
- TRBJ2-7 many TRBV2 CASSDGTSLSYEQYF TGTGCCAGCAGTGACGGGACATCACTCTCCTACGAGCAGTACTTC
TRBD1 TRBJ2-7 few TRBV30 CAWSGTGGVDEQYF TGTGCCTGGAGTGGGACAGGGGGAGTAGACGAGCAGTACTTC
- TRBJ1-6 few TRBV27 CASSTPTENSPLHF TGTGCCAGCAGTACCCCGACAGAGAATTCACCCCTCCACTTT
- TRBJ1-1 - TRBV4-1 CASSQPLRGDTEAFF TGCGCCAGCAGCCAGCCTCTCCGGGGTGACACTGAAGCTTTCTTT
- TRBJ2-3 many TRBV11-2 CASSLGGWGVLTDTQYF TGTGCCAGCAGCTTAGGAGGGTGGGGTGTGTTGACAGATACGCAGTATTTT
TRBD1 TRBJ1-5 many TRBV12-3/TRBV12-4 CASSPGQGTQPQHF TGTGCCAGCAGTCCCGGACAGGGCACTCAGCCCCAGCATTTT
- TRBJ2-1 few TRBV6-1 CASSDGSFYNEQFF TGTGCCAGCAGTGACGGGTCTTTCTACAATGAGCAGTTCTTC